Included here is one T cell receptor beta chain sequence, with context. The entry originates in a study of blood T cell repertoires in COVID-19. Whole-study context: The United States, Italy and Spain were the sources of the acute and convalescent COVID-19 samples.

Assay used: immunoSEQ multiplex PCR; TCRdb lists only in-frame clones, some missing. In the table there are approximately 200,000 clones, more than 70% of which are singletons. The trim removed 5 bases at V and 0 bases at J, leaving 11 bases unmatched. The CDR3 length is 17 residues. Germline V CDR1 and CDR2: LGHDT, YNNKEL (reference sequence). Sample: peripheral blood. This chain joins TRBV3-1 (or the pseudogene TRBV3-2) and TRBJ2-7; 9 bases are shared with TRBD1. The TCR originated in a woman aged 55-69 years with acute or convalescent COVID-19. CDR3 nucleotides: TGTGCCAGCAGCGTCGGGACAGGGACGTTTATCTCCTACGAGCAGTACTTC. Protein product: CASSVGTGTFISYEQYF.